This T cell receptor beta chain was sequenced for a study of T cells in Graves' hyperthyroidism and ophthalmopathy. General observations from the study: With a median lead of about 6.9 months before onset, the model predicted ophthalmopathy.

Trimming took 6 bases from V and 1 from J; bases not matched to a gene: 9. The CDR3 sequence is 15 residues long. Germline-derived CDR1 and CDR2 are LGHDT and YNNKEL (reference sequence). The CDR3 regions of TCR beta were amplified from RNA transcripts. The primer set for the first-round RT-PCR of the TCR CDR3 was HTBI. TCRdb fed the multiplex PCR reads into MiXCR, producing one record per CDR3 protein. The sample shows 390,000 or so distinct CDR3 sequences, roughly 15% of them seen only once. This clonotype has a count of ten or more. Its antigen is still unknown. The PBMCs were taken from under 12 ml of fresh peripheral blood.

The TCR sequence derives from a man younger than 30 with Graves' ophthalmopathy. The sequenced sample consisted of blood. This chain connects TRBV3-1 to TRBJ2-7; 7 bases align to TRBD2. The CDR3 coding sequence is TGTGCCAGCAGGTTGGGCGGGAGCGCATCCTACGAGCAGTACTTC. Translated, it gives CASRLGGSASYEQYF.